Listed below are T cell receptor beta chains from one sample, sequenced in a study of blood T cell repertoires in COVID-19. TCRdb's table, derived via immunoSEQ multiplex PCR, lists solely in-frame clones and lacks some. The sample has some 200,000 clones; over 75% are singletons. The sample was peripheral blood. The receptor source for this set is a woman between 40 and 55 years old with acute or convalescent COVID-19. Both conserved end residues are part of each CDR3. The D gene is left open where the match is weak. Size values are once, few and many counts, or a class for expanded clones, and some rows have none.

D gene	clone size	J gene	V gene	CDR3 DNA	CDR3 protein
TRBD1	-	TRBJ1-2	TRBV2	TGTGCCAGCAGTCGTGACAGGGACTATGGCTACACCTTC	CASSRDRDYGYTF
TRBD2	-	TRBJ2-4	TRBV12-5	TGTGCTAGTGGTTTTACTAGCGGGGGGTCTCAGGGGGAAAACATTCAGTACTTC	CASGFTSGGSQGENIQYF
-	few	TRBJ1-4	TRBV2	TGTGCCAGCAGCTTAAAGCCCAATGAAAAACTGTTTTTT	CASSLKPNEKLFF
-	-	TRBJ1-5	TRBV12-5	TGTGCTAGTGGGACAGATCAGCCCCAGCATTTT	CASGTDQPQHF
-	once	TRBJ1-2	TRBV5-1	TGCGCCAGCAGCGTGGACATTGGTGGCTACACCTTC	CASSVDIGGYTF
TRBD1	-	TRBJ1-2	TRBV7-3	TGTGCCAGCAGCCCAATGGCGGGACAGGGGGTTTATGGCTACACCTTC	CASSPMAGQGVYGYTF
-	-	TRBJ1-1	TRBV27	TGTGCCAGCGGTTGGGGGGGGGCTGAAGCTTTCTTT	CASGWGGAEAFF
-	-	TRBJ2-1	TRBV12-3/TRBV12-4	TGTGCCAGCAGTTCAGGTCCCATTGAGCAGTTCTTC	CASSSGPIEQFF
TRBD1	-	TRBJ1-6	TRBV6-1	TGTGCCAGCAGTGCTCGACAGGGGCAGAGTGGTTCACCCCTCCACTTT	CASSARQGQSGSPLHF
TRBD1	many	TRBJ1-2	TRBV18	TGTGCCAGCTCACCACGACTGACAGGGACCTATGGCTACACCTTC	CASSPRLTGTYGYTF
TRBD1	-	TRBJ1-1	TRBV7-2	TGTGCCAGCAGGCAAGACAGGGACACTGAAGCTTTCTTT	CASRQDRDTEAFF
-	-	TRBJ2-1	TRBV3-1/TRBV3-2	TGTGCCAGCAGCCAAGATTTAGGGGGGGGGAATGAGCAGTTCTTC	CASSQDLGGGNEQFF
-	-	TRBJ2-5	TRBV2	TGTGCCAGCAGTCCAGGGACCGCGGAGGGAGAGACCCAGTACTTC	CASSPGTAEGETQYF
-	-	TRBJ2-2	TRBV10-1	TGCGCCAGCAGTGTGGGACAAAATACCGGGGAGCTGTTTTTT	CASSVGQNTGELFF
-	-	TRBJ2-3	TRBV2	TGTGCCAGCAGTGTTTTTGGAGGGCGCACAGATACGCAGTATTTT	CASSVFGGRTDTQYF
-	-	TRBJ1-2	TRBV12-3/TRBV12-4	TGTGCCAGCAGTTTCAGGGACTATGGCTACACCTTC	CASSFRDYGYTF
TRBD1	-	TRBJ1-2	TRBV11-1	TGTGCCAGCAGCTTAAACCGAGACAGGGATGGCTACACCTTC	CASSLNRDRDGYTF
TRBD1	-	TRBJ1-2	TRBV2	TGTGCCAGCCGGGGACAGATTATCTATGGCTACACCTTC	CASRGQIIYGYTF
-	-	TRBJ1-1	TRBV9	TGTGCCAGCAGCGGCCCAGGTGAGACTGAAGCTTTCTTT	CASSGPGETEAFF
TRBD1	-	TRBJ2-3	TRBV15	TGTGCCACCAGCAGAGCGGTTATCCGGGACAGGCTCACAGATACGCAGTATTTT	CATSRAVIRDRLTDTQYF
-	-	TRBJ1-1	TRBV6-5	TGTGCCAGCAGTTACTTGATAGGGGTTCTGGCTGAAGCTTTCTTT	CASSYLIGVLAEAFF
-	-	TRBJ2-2	TRBV18	TGTGCCATCCCTTGGGACTCCACCGGGGAGCTGTTTTTT	CAIPWDSTGELFF
-	-	TRBJ1-2	TRBV12-3/TRBV12-4	TGTGCCAGCAGCGGGGGGACAAACTATGGCTACACCTTC	CASSGGTNYGYTF
TRBD1	once	TRBJ1-2	TRBV3-1/TRBV3-2	TGTGCCAGCAGCCCCAGGGGGGCAACTAACTATGGCTACACCTTC	CASSPRGATNYGYTF
-	-	TRBJ1-2	TRBV5-1	TGCGCCAGCAGCTTGGCAGGGTACGGCTATGGCTACACCTTC	CASSLAGYGYGYTF
TRBD1	-	TRBJ1-1	TRBV9	TGTGCCAGCAGCGCCCTGGACAGGAAGGACACTGAAGCTTTCTTT	CASSALDRKDTEAFF
TRBD2	-	TRBJ2-1	TRBV24-1	TGTGCCACCAGTGATTTGAGCGGGGGGGCCTACAATGAGCAGTTCTTC	CATSDLSGGAYNEQFF
TRBD1	-	TRBJ1-4	TRBV2	TGTGCCAGCAGTGATACAGGGGCCCTTGGGGAAAAACTGTTTTTT	CASSDTGALGEKLFF
-	-	TRBJ1-2	TRBV3-1/TRBV3-2	TGTGCCAGCAGCCAAGATTGGGGGGACTATGGCTACACCTTC	CASSQDWGDYGYTF
-	-	TRBJ1-2	TRBV20-1	TGCAGTGCTAGACAGTTATATGGCTACACCTTC	CSARQLYGYTF
-	-	TRBJ1-1	TRBV3-1/TRBV3-2	TGTGCCAGCAGCCAAGTAGGGGGCACTGAAGCTTTCTTT	CASSQVGGTEAFF
-	once	TRBJ2-3	TRBV3-1/TRBV3-2	TGTGCCAGCAGCCCAGACGGGGGGCTCAGCACAGATACGCAGTATTTT	CASSPDGGLSTDTQYF
-	-	TRBJ2-1	TRBV6-5	TGTGCCAGCAGACGACCGGGGGGCAACAATGAGCAGTTCTTC	CASRRPGGNNEQFF
TRBD2	-	TRBJ2-1	TRBV7-8	TGTGCCAGCAGCTTAGGCGGCGGGGGGGCCGGCCATGAGCAGTTCTTC	CASSLGGGGAGHEQFF
TRBD1	-	TRBJ2-5	TRBV5-4	TGTGCCAGCAGCACCGGACAGGGAGAGACCCAGTACTTC	CASSTGQGETQYF
-	-	TRBJ2-1	TRBV7-8	TGTGCCAGCAGCTTTTCGCGGGACAATGAGCAGTTCTTC	CASSFSRDNEQFF